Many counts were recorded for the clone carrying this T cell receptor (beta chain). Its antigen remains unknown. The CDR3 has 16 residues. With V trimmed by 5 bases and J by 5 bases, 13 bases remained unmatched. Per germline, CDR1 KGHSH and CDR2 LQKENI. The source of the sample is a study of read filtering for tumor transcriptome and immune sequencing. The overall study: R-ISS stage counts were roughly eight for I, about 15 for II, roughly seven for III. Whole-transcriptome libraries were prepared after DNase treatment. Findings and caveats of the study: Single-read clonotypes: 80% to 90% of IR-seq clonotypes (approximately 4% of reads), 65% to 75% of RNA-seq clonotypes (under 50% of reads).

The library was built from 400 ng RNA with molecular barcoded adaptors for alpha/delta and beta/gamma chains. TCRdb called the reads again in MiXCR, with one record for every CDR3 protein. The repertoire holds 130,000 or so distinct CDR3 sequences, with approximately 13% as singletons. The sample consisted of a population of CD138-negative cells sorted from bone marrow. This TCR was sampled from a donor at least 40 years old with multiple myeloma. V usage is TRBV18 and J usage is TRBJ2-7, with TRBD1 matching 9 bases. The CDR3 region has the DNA TGTGCCAGCTCAACCGAAACATCAGGGACAGGGAACGAGCAGTACTTC. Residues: CASSTETSGTGNEQYF.